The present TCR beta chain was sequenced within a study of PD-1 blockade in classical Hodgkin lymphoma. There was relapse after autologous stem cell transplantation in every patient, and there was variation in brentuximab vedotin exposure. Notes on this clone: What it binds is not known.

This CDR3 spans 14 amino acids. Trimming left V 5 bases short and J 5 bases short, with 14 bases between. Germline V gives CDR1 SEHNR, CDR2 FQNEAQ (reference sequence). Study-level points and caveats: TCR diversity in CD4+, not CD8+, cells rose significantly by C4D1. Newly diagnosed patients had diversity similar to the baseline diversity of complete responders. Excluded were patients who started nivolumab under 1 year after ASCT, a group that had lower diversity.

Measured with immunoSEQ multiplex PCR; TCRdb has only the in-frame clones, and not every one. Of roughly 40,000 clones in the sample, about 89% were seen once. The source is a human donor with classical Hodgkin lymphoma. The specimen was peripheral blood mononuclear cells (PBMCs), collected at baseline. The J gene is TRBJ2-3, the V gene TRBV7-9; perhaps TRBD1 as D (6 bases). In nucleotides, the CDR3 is TGTGCCAGCAGCCGGTACAGGGAACAAGATACGCAGTATTTT. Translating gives CASSRYREQDTQYF. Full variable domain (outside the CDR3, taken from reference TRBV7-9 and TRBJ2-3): DTGVSQNPRHKITKRGQNVTFRCDPISEHNRLYWYRQTLGQGPEFLTYFQNEAQLEKSRLLSDRFSAERPKGSFSTLEIQRTEQGDSAMYLCASSRYREQDTQYFGPGTRLTVL.